Presented here are 16 T cell receptor beta chains from one specimen sequenced in a study of T cells in Graves' hyperthyroidism and ophthalmopathy. Template material for amplifying TCR beta CDR3 regions consisted of RNA transcripts. First-round RT-PCR of the TCR CDR3 relied on the HTBI primer set. A single record per CDR3 protein comes from TCRdb applying MiXCR to the multiplex PCR reads. The top ten clones hold less than 3.5% of a sample with about 610,000 distinct CDR3 sequences, roughly a sixth of them seen once. The specimen sequenced was blood. These receptors were taken from a woman aged 40-49 years with Graves' ophthalmopathy.

This clonotype was picked up many times. The J gene is TRBJ2-1, the V gene TRBV2; possible D gene TRBD2, 6 bases. CDR3 length: 15 amino acids. Trimming removed 7 bases at V and 4 bases at J, with 17 bases between. Per germline, CDR1 SNHLY and CDR2 FYNNEI. The CDR3 sequence is CASKGREVDYNEQFF. For the CDR3, the DNA is TGTGCCAGCAAGGGCAGGGAGGTAGATTACAATGAGCAGTTCTTC.

The chain is built from TRBV19 and TRBJ1-5; 8 nucleotides align to TRBD1. Trimming took 5 bases from V and 1 from J; bases not matched to a gene: 7. Germline V gives CDR1 LNHDA, CDR2 SQIVND (reference sequence). The CDR3 extends over 16 amino acids. The CDR3 coding sequence is TGTGCCAGTAGTTTTCGGACAGGGCCAAGCAATCAGCCCCAGCATTTT. Amino acid sequence: CASSFRTGPSNQPQHF.

This chain links TRBV6-1 with TRBJ1-6; D remains unclear. This CDR3 spans 13 amino acids. Germline V gene data show CDR1 as MNHNS and CDR2 as SASEGT. V was trimmed by 3 bases and J by 13 bases, leaving 13 bases between them. The CDR3 reads CASSERTGLPLHF. In DNA, the CDR3 is TGTGCCAGCAGTGAGAGGACCGGTCTTCCCCTCCACTTT.

DNA of the CDR3: TGTGCCAGCTCACCTGGGCAGCAGGAAAAACTGTTTTTT. This codes for CASSPGQQEKLFF. This chain joins TRBV18 and TRBJ1-4; D unclear. The CDR3 consists of 13 residues. Germline values: CDR1 KGHSH, CDR2 LQKENI. V lost 3 bases, J lost 8 bases, and 10 bases lay in between.

Many counts were recorded for this clonotype. V is TRBV12-3 or TRBV12-4 and J is TRBJ2-5; D not certain. The V end lost 3 bases, the J end lost 3 bases, and 8 bases lay between the germline ends. The CDR3 is 13 residues long. The CDR3 is CASSFGQKETQYF. CDR3 bases: TGTGCCAGCAGTTTCGGGCAAAAAGAGACCCAGTACTTC.

This clonotype was observed a handful of times. One end of the junction fails to match germline, which may point to a read error. The V call is TRBV4-1, the J call TRBJ1-3; D remains unclear. This CDR3 spans 9 amino acids. The germline V gene encodes CDR1 MGHRA and CDR2 YSYEKL. In DNA, the CDR3 is TGCGCCAGCAGCCAAGAGGGCGATTTT. Translating it yields CASSQEGDF.

This clonotype turned up a few times. V is TRBV2 and J is TRBJ2-1, with D possibly TRBD1 on 6 matching bases. The CDR3 has 14 amino acids. Germline lookup yields CDR1 SNHLY and CDR2 FYNNEI. The ends were cut back, 5 bases at V and 7 bases at J, with 15 bases in the middle. The CDR3, as DNA: TGTGCCAGCAGTTGGGCCTACACAGGGAATGAGCAGTTCTTC. This codes for CASSWAYTGNEQFF.

This clonotype has ten or more counts. This sequence joins TRBV14 and TRBJ1-2; D remains ambiguous. The CDR3 runs to 12 residues. V lost 6 bases to trimming and J lost 9 bases, with 14 bases between them. Germline lookup yields CDR1 SGHDN and CDR2 FVKESK. For the CDR3, the DNA is TGTGCCAGCAGTATATTGGGCAGGAGCTACACCTTC. Residues: CASSILGRSYTF.

This clonotype has ten or more counts. V usage is TRBV28 and J usage is TRBJ2-1; D might be TRBD2 (6 bases). Trimming left V 7 bases short and J 7 bases short, with 17 bases between. Looked up from germline, CDR1 is MDHEN and CDR2 is SYDVKM. The CDR3 loop spans 14 amino acids. The CDR3 region is CASIGTYSFNEQFF. The CDR3 region has the DNA TGTGCCAGCATAGGGACTTATAGTTTTAATGAGCAGTTCTTC.

The sample holds a few counts of this clonotype. The genes are TRBV19 and TRBJ2-7; 9 nucleotides align to TRBD1. Germline V gene data show CDR1 as LNHDA and CDR2 as SQIVND (reference sequence). The CDR3 has 16 residues. The trim removed 4 bases at V and 3 bases at J, leaving 10 bases unmatched. In DNA, the CDR3 is TGTGCCAGTAGTACCGGGACAGGGTATACGGTCTACGAGCAGTACTTC. It encodes CASSTGTGYTVYEQYF. The whole variable domain, remainder taken from reference TRBV19 and TRBJ2-7, is DGGITQSPKYLFRKEGQNVTLSCEQNLNHDAMYWYRQDPGQGLRLIYYSQIVNDFQKGDIAEGYSVSREKKESFPLTVTSAQKNPTAFYLCASSTGTGYTVYEQYFGPGTRLTVT.

This clonotype was counted many times. The chain carries TRBV18 and TRBJ2-3, with a weak D call TRBD2 (5 bases). V was shortened by 0 bases and J by 0 bases, with 13 bases between the two germline ends. CDR3 length equals 17 residues. Looked up from germline, CDR1 is KGHSH and CDR2 is LQKENI. The CDR3 sequence: CASSPPGRGVSTDTQYF. CDR3 DNA sequence: TGTGCCAGCTCACCACCTGGACGGGGAGTCAGCACAGATACGCAGTATTTT.

This clonotype occurred many times. The rearrangement uses TRBV7-3 and TRBJ2-1; 8 positions match TRBD2. The CDR3 length is 16 residues. Trimming at V came to 0 bases and at J to 5 bases, leaving 6 bases not matched to a gene. CDR1 and CDR2 from the germline V gene are SGHTA and FQGTGA. The CDR3 DNA reads TGTGCCAGCAGCTTAACCCGGGCGGGGGGCAACAATGAGCAGTTCTTC. Translating it yields CASSLTRAGGNNEQFF.

This clonotype came up many times. This chain joins TRBV30 and TRBJ2-3; no clear D. CDR3 size: 13 residues. Germline-derived CDR1 and CDR2 are GTSNPN and SVGIG (reference sequence). Trimming stripped 1 base from V and 5 bases from J, with 10 bases between. This chain's CDR3 is CAWSAQPLDTQYF. DNA of the CDR3: TGTGCCTGGAGTGCCCAGCCTTTAGATACGCAGTATTTT.

The chain joins TRBV6-2 or TRBV6-3 to TRBJ1-5; D ambiguous. The germline V and J ends were trimmed by 2 bases and 9 bases, with 11 bases remaining between them. The germline V gene encodes CDR1 MNHEY and CDR2 SVGEGT. The CDR3 contains 13 residues. CDR3 DNA: TGTGCCAGCAGTTACCAATCGGTAAGGCCCCAGCATTTT. Amino acid sequence: CASSYQSVRPQHF.

Many counts were recorded for this clonotype. The chain uses TRBV28 and TRBJ1-5, with D tentatively TRBD1 (6 bases). Trimming took 6 bases from V and 6 from J, leaving 12 bases between them. The CDR3 totals 13 residues. Germline V gene data show CDR1 as MDHEN and CDR2 as SYDVKM. CDR3 region: CASRSLQGQPQHF. The CDR3 DNA reads as TGTGCCAGCAGGAGTTTACAGGGTCAGCCCCAGCATTTT.

The V and J genes are TRBV20-1 and TRBJ2-5, with 16 bases aligning to TRBD2. The V and J ends lost 6 bases and 2 bases, in that order; junction bases with no gene match: 6. The CDR3 length is 16 residues. Germline values: CDR1 DFQATT, CDR2 SNEGSKA (reference sequence). Written as DNA, the CDR3 is TGCAGTGCCGGGACTAGCGGGAGGGCGAAGCAAGAGACCCAGTACTTC. Translation gives CSAGTSGRAKQETQYF.